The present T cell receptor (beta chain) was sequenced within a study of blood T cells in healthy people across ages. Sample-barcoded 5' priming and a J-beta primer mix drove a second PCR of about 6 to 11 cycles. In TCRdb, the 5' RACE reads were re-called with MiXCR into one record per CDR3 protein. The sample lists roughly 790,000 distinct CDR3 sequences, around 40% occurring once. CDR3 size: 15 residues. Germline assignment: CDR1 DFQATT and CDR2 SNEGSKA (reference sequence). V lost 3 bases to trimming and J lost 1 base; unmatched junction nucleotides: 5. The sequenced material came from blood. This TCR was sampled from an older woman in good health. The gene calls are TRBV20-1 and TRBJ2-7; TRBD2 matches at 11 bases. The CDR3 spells CSASVLAGGSYEQYF. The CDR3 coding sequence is TGCAGTGCTAGCGTCCTAGCGGGGGGATCCTACGAGCAGTACTTC.